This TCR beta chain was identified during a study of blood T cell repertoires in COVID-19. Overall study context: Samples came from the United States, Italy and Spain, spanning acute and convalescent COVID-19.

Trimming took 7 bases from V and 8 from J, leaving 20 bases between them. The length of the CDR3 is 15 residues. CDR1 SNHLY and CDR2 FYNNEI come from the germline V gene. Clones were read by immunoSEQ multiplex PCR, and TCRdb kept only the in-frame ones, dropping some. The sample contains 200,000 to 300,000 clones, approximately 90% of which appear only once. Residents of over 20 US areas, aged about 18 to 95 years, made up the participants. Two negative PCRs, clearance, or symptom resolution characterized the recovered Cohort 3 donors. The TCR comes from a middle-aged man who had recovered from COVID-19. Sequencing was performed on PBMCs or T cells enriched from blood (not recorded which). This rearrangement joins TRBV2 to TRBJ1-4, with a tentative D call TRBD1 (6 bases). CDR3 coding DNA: TGTGCCAGCAAAGGGGATCAGGGGTTAAGGGAAAAACTGTTTTTT. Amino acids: CASKGDQGLREKLFF. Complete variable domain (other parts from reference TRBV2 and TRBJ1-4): EPEVTQTPSHQVTQMGQEVILRCVPISNHLYFYWYRQILGQKVEFLVSFYNNEISEKSEIFDDQFSVERPDGSNFTLKIRSTKLEDSAMYFCASKGDQGLREKLFFGSGTQLSVL.